The 11 T cell receptor beta chains presented below share a single source sample, sequenced in a study of blood T cell repertoires in COVID-19. Sequencing was performed with immunoSEQ multiplex PCR; in TCRdb, only in-frame clones are kept and a portion is missing. The sample consists of about 280,000 clones, about 90% of them appearing once. The sample consisted of PBMCs or T cells enriched from blood (not recorded which). The source is a woman under 30 with acute COVID-19.

The chain couples TRBV7-2 to TRBJ2-7, with 12 bases that match TRBD2. CDR1 and CDR2 from the germline V gene are SGHTA and FQGNSA. This CDR3 spans 17 amino acids. After removal of 1 base from V and 2 bases from J, the junction contained 6 bases not matched to a gene. The CDR3 here is CASSLVGTSGSPYEQYF. CDR3 in DNA: TGTGCCAGCAGCTTAGTTGGGACTAGCGGGTCCCCCTACGAGCAGTACTTC.

This clone has just one count. The CDR3 reads CASSLRGQNTGELFF. The CDR3 DNA follows: TGTGCCAGCAGCTTAAGAGGACAAAACACCGGGGAGCTGTTTTTT. The chain links TRBV7-2 to TRBJ2-2; a possible D gene is TRBD1 (5 bases). V was clipped by 2 bases and J by 2 bases, with 9 bases between them. CDR3 length equals 15 residues. From germline, CDR1 is SGHTA and CDR2 FQGNSA.

The chain links TRBV7-7 to TRBJ1-5, with D unresolved. This CDR3 has 14 residues. V was shortened by 7 bases and J by 3 bases, with 13 bases between the two germline ends. From germline, CDR1 is SSHAT and CDR2 FNYEAQ (reference sequence). CDR3 in DNA: TGTGCCAGCAATGGACTCGTTTTCAATCAGCCCCAGCATTTT. It codes for CASNGLVFNQPQHF.

This clone was detected once. This sequence joins TRBV29-1 and TRBJ2-1; 9 bases are shared with TRBD2. Germline trimming cut 8 bases from V and 3 bases from J; bases unmatched to any gene: 11. The CDR3 contains 15 residues. From germline, CDR1 is SQVTM and CDR2 ANQGSEA. The CDR3 bases are TGCAGCCCACGTCTGGTAGCGGGGGTCTACAATGAGCAGTTCTTC. The encoded protein is CSPRLVAGVYNEQFF.

The chain employs TRBV10-2 and TRBJ1-3; TRBD1 is a possible D gene (5 bases). V gave up 6 bases and J gave up 3 bases, with 9 bases separating them. The CDR3 runs 13 residues. Per germline, CDR1 WSHSY and CDR2 SAAADI. CDR3 DNA sequence: TGCGCCAGCAGACCGGGACTTGGAAACACCATATATTTT. This translates into CASRPGLGNTIYF.

The CDR3 spells CASRTVGAGGHTQYF. Written as DNA, the CDR3 is TGTGCCAGCAGGACGGTGGGAGCGGGAGGTCATACGCAGTATTTT. The V gene is TRBV6-5, the J gene TRBJ2-3; 9 nucleotides line up with TRBD2. Per the germline V gene, CDR1 is MNHEY and CDR2 is SVGAGI. Trimming took 6 bases from V and 7 from J; bases not matched to a gene: 11. The CDR3 spans 15 residues.

The chain has TRBV4-3 and TRBJ2-1; 8 positions agree with TRBD2. The CDR3 contains 19 residues. The junction had 16 bases not matched to a gene; V was cut back by 2 bases and J by 4 bases. Germline CDR1 and CDR2: LGHNA and YSLEER. CDR3 in amino acids: CASSQQPPSGRGGYNEQFF. The CDR3 coding sequence is TGCGCCAGCAGCCAACAACCCCCAAGCGGGAGAGGGGGATACAATGAGCAGTTCTTC.

This clone was counted once. The gene calls are TRBV9 and TRBJ1-2; a weak D match, TRBD1 (5 bases). With 0 bases removed from V and 8 bases from J, the gap between germline ends came to 11 bases. The CDR3 spans 13 residues. The germline V gene has CDR1 SGDLS and CDR2 YYNGEE. The CDR3 protein is CASSVVQGGGYTF. Here the CDR3 DNA reads TGTGCCAGCAGCGTAGTCCAGGGAGGAGGCTACACCTTC.

The chain links TRBV29-1 to TRBJ2-7; D is undetermined. Germline assignment: CDR1 SQVTM and CDR2 ANQGSEA. CDR3 length: 13 residues. V lost 0 bases, J lost 2 bases, and 8 bases lay in between. The CDR3 reads CSVEDGTAYEQYF. In DNA form, the CDR3 reads TGCAGCGTTGAAGATGGCACAGCCTACGAGCAGTACTTC.

The CDR3, as DNA: TGCGCCAGCAGCTTGGCGAGGTCCCGAGGGAAATTAGGAGGCGGGCACAATGAGCAGTTCTTC. It translates to CASSLARSRGKLGGGHNEQFF. V gene TRBV5-1 combines with J gene TRBJ2-1; TRBD2 is a possible D gene (5 bases). V was trimmed by 0 bases and J by 5 bases, leaving 30 bases between them. CDR3 size: 21 residues. From germline, CDR1 is SGHRS and CDR2 YFSETQ.

The chain links TRBV19 to TRBJ1-5; 7 nucleotides agree with TRBD1. The CDR3 runs to 14 residues. Germline V gives CDR1 LNHDA, CDR2 SQIVND (reference sequence). The J segment lost 0 bases and the V segment lost 11 bases, leaving 7 bases of the junction unmatched. The CDR3 DNA is TGTGCCGTCGGACAGGTTTATAGCAATCAGCCCCAGCATTTT. It codes for CAVGQVYSNQPQHF.